This T cell receptor beta chain was captured by sequencing in a study of T-cell reconstitution after alpha-beta-depleted transplantation in children. Whole-study results and caveats: Alpha-beta T cells about two months after transplant reportedly derived from several hundred expanded graft clones. In some patients, recipient T cells and intrathymic progenitors surviving conditioning explained high day-60 diversity. By one year post-transplant, T-cell counts and diversity largely arose from T cells that were newly produced.

As for this clonotype: Its antigen is as yet unknown.

Preparation of the TCRbeta library involved a method that used unique molecular identifiers. TCRdb independently ran MiXCR on the PCR reads; one entry per CDR3 protein. Among 610,000 or so distinct CDR3 sequences, approximately 30% were seen once, and the ten largest hold about a third. Sequenced here: PBMCs, sampled before TCRalphabeta/CD19-depleted stem cell transplant. This receptor was obtained from a boy under three years old with Wiskott-Aldrich syndrome, due to receive a stem cell transplant.

CDR3: CASSLELAVIYEQYF. The CDR3 DNA follows: TGCGCCAGCAGCCTGGAACTAGCGGTCATCTACGAGCAGTACTTC. The V and J genes are TRBV5-1 and TRBJ2-7; TRBD2 matches 8 bases. After removal of 4 bases from V and 3 bases from J, the junction contained 9 bases not matched to a gene. CDR1 and CDR2 (germline): SGHRS, YFSETQ. The CDR3 length is 15 residues.